This T cell receptor beta chain was retrieved from a study of shared clonotypes between healthy human individuals. The naive CD8 subset, CD45RO-negative cells positively selected for CCR7, excluded terminally differentiated effector memory CD45RA+ cells. The CDR3 is 16 amino acids. Trimming took off 2 bases at V and 4 bases at J, with 15 bases between the two ends. Per germline, CDR1 LNHDA and CDR2 SQIVND (reference sequence). Sequenced by immunoSEQ multiplex PCR; TCRdb stores in-frame clones only, minus some. The profile shows over 750,000 clones, approximately 96% of them singletons. Study results and limitations: Among donors, sharing of clonotypes was expected to be affected by sequencing depth.

This clone was detected only once. Its cognate antigen is unknown. Sequencing was done on a sample of naive CD8+ T cells sorted from blood. The source is a man younger than 45 in good health. This chain connects TRBV19 to TRBJ2-1; D gene uncertain. The DNA of the CDR3 is TGTGCCAGTAGTATAATAGGGTCTCGCCTTTACAATGAGCAGTTCTTC. It translates to CASSIIGSRLYNEQFF.